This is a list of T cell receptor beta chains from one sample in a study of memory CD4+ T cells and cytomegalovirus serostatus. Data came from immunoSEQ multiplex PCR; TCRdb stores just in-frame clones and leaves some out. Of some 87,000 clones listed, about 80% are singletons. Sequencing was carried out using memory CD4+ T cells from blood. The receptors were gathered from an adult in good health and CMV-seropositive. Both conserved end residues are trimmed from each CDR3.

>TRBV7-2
ASSTGTVRGAF
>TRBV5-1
ASKRVAGAPGEQF
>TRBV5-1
ASSLFGDREAF
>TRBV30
AWSVLQGAGIQY
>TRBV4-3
ASSQEGGRTGELF
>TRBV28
ASRGPTGELF
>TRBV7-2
ASSPGQGYQPQH
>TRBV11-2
ASSLTFVGSGGSGELF
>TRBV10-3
AIWHQHTDTQY
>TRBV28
ASSLPIATGRAF
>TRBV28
ASSLDRLTGNTIY
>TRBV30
ACQENEQF
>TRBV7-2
ASSPAGPYGYT
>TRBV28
ASRLTGGNQPQH
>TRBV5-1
ASSKDRGLDGELF
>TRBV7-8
ASSPYREPSYNEQF
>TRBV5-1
ASSRQGGYQETQY
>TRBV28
ASSTRALNYGYT
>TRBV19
ASSRGLASWETQY
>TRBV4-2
ASSQVGTSGTYEQY
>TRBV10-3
AISKTTSSNEQF
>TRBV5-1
ASSAGSLSPISTDTQY
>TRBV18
ASSPSPGDREQY
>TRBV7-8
ASSPLGGRANTEAF
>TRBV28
ASSDSASDTQY
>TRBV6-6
ASSREGEKLF
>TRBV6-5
ASRGWSTEAF
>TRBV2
ASSGDRINEKLF
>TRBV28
ASSHSGSRGNIQY
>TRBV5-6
ASSFNTEAF
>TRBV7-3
ASSLSAYYNEQF